Presented here are 14 T cell receptor beta chains from one specimen sequenced in a study of T cells in severe cutaneous drug reactions. The iRepertoire multiplex PCR system with TCR subtype-specific primers built both bulk and single-cell libraries. TCRdb re-analyzed the multiplex PCR reads; it lists each CDR3 protein once, without DNA. This sample carries tens of thousands of distinct CDR3 sequences, with over 6.5% going to the ten biggest clones. Sequenced patients had Stevens-Johnson syndrome or toxic epidermal necrolysis caused by carbamazepine. The specimen sequenced was PBMCs. These receptors came from a human donor with toxic epidermal necrolysis, a severe cutaneous drug reaction.

This clonotype is identified as medium-sized from frequency. The chain employs TRBV2 and TRBJ2-1. The length of the CDR3 is 14 residues. The V gene's germline CDR1 is SNHLY and CDR2 FYNNEI. CDR3 amino acids: CACRRPSSYNEQFF. Full variable domain (rest looked up from reference TRBV2 and TRBJ2-1): EPEVTQTPSHQVTQMGQEVILRCVPISNHLYFYWYRQILGQKVEFLVSFYNNEISEKSEIFDDQFSVERPDGSNFTLKIRSTKLEDSAMYFCACRRPSSYNEQFFGPGTRLTVL.

The gene calls are TRBV19 and TRBJ1-5; TCRdb's D call of TRBD1 is untestable without DNA. The CDR3 extends over 15 amino acids. Germline CDR1 and CDR2: LNHDA and SQIVND (reference sequence). CDR3 in amino acids: CASRGQAYSNQPQHF.

This rearrangement joins TRBV13 to TRBJ1-1. Per the germline V gene, CDR1 is PRHDT and CDR2 is FYEKMQ (reference sequence). The CDR3 consists of 13 residues. CDR3 sequence: CASSHTVNTEAFF.

Measured by frequency, this clonotype is medium-sized. The chain carries TRBV2 and TRBJ2-1. Germline values: CDR1 SNHLY, CDR2 FYNNEI. The CDR3 is 12 residues long. The CDR3 is CASSLEFYEQFF. The full variable domain, completed using reference TRBV2 and TRBJ2-1, is EPEVTQTPSHQVTQMGQEVILRCVPISNHLYFYWYRQILGQKVEFLVSFYNNEISEKSEIFDDQFSVERPDGSNFTLKIRSTKLEDSAMYFCASSLEFYEQFFGPGTRLTVL.

This rearrangement joins TRBV5-1 to TRBJ2-3. CDR3 length: 14 residues. Germline CDR1 SGHRS, CDR2 YFSETQ. CDR3 region: CASSLADSTDTQYF. The full variable domain, in which reference TRBV5-1 and TRBJ2-3 provide the parts outside the CDR3, is KAGVTQTPRYLIKTRGQQVTLSCSPISGHRSVSWYQQTPGQGLQFLFEYFSETQRNKGNFPGRFSGRQFSNSRSEMNVSTLELGDSALYLCASSLADSTDTQYFGPGTRLTVL.

V and J are TRBV10-3 and TRBJ2-7; the D call from TCRdb, TRBD1, cannot be confirmed without DNA. Germline loops: CDR1 ENHRY, CDR2 SYGVKD. This CDR3 is 15 amino acids long. The CDR3: CAISWGQGSSYEQYF.

The chain couples TRBV29-1 to TRBJ2-7; the D call from TCRdb, TRBD1, cannot be confirmed without DNA. Germline CDR1 SQVTM, CDR2 ANQGSEA. There are 11 residues in the CDR3. CDR3 protein: CSVGDSYEQYF.

The chain joins TRBV7-9 to TRBJ2-7; TCRdb's D call of TRBD1 is untestable without DNA. The germline gives CDR1 SEHNR, CDR2 FQNEAQ (reference sequence). This CDR3 comprises 15 residues. CDR3 loop: CASSFPTASSYEQYF.

The rearrangement joins TRBV27 to TRBJ2-1. The CDR3 totals 13 residues. Germline V gene data show CDR1 as MNHEY and CDR2 as SMNVEV (reference sequence). The CDR3 sequence: CASSRDWNNEQFF.

V and J are TRBV7-2 and TRBJ1-1; lacking DNA, the TRBD1 call made by TCRdb goes unchecked. The CDR3 sequence is 15 residues long. Germline V gives CDR1 SGHTA, CDR2 FQGNSA. The CDR3 sequence: CASSFNPGMNTEAFF.

The chain recombines TRBV7-9 with TRBJ1-2. This CDR3 is built from 14 residues. Germline CDR1 and CDR2: SEHNR and FQNEAQ (reference sequence). CDR3 protein: CASSARPLLDGYTF.

This clonotype counts as medium-sized by frequency. The V and J genes are TRBV2 and TRBJ1-1; TCRdb's assignment of TRBD1 cannot be checked, as there is no DNA. This CDR3 is built from 14 residues. CDR1 is SNHLY, CDR2 FYNNEI, per germline. The CDR3 loop is CASSAQGFDTEAFF.

The chain is built from TRBV29-1 and TRBJ1-2; TCRdb's D call, TRBD1, is unchecked because there is no DNA. Germline V lookup: CDR1 SQVTM, CDR2 ANQGSEA. The CDR3 consists of 14 residues. The CDR3 spells CSLVPPGDNYGYTF. The variable domain in full, with the rest retrieved from reference TRBV29-1 and TRBJ1-2, is SAVISQKPSRDICQRGTSLTIQCQVDSQVTMMFWYRQQPGQSLTLIATANQGSEATYESGFVIDKFPISRPNLTFSTLTVSNMSPEDSSIYLCSLVPPGDNYGYTFGSGTRLTVV.

The V gene is TRBV2, the J gene TRBJ2-1; TCRdb designates TRBD1, a call that cannot be tested without DNA. The CDR3 length is 14 residues. In germline, CDR1 is SNHLY, CDR2 FYNNEI. The CDR3 reads CASSRGQSYNEQFF.